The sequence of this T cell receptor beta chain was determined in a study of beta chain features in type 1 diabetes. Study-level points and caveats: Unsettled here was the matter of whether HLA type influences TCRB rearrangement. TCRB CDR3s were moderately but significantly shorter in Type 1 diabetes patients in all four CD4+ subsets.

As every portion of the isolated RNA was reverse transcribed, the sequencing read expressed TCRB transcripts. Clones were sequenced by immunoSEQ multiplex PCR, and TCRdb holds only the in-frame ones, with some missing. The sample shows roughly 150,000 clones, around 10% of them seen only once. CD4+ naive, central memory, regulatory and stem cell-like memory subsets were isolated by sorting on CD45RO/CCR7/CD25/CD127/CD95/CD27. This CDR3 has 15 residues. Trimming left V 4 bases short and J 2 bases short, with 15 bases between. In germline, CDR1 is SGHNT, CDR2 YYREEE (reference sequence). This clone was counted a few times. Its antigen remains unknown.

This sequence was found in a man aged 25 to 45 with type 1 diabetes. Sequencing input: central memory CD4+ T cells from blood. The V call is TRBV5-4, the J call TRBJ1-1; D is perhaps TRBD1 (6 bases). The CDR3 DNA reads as TGTGCCAGCAGCCTGAGCGACAGGCGTAACACTGAAGCTTTCTTT. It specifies CASSLSDRRNTEAFF.